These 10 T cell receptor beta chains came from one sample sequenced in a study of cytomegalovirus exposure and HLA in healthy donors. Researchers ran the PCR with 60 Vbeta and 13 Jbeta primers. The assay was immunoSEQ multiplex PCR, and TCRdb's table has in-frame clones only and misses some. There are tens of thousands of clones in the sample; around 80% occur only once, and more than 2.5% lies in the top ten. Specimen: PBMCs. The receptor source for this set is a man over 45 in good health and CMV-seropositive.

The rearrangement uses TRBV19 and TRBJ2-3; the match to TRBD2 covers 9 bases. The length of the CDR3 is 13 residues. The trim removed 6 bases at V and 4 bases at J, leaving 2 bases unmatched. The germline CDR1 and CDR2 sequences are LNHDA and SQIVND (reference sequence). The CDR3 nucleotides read TGTGCCAGTAGACCTAGCGGGGCAGATACGCAGTATTTT. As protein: CASRPSGADTQYF.

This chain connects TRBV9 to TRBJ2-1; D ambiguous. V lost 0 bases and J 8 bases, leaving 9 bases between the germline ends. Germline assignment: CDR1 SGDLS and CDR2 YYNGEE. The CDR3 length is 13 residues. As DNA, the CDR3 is TGTGCCAGCAGCGTAGCGTCCAGCGATGAGCAGTTCTTC. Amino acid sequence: CASSVASSDEQFF. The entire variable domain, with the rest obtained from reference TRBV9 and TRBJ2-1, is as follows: DSGVTQTPKHLITATGQRVTLRCSPRSGDLSVYWYQQSLDQGLQFLIQYYNGEERAKGNILERFSAQQFPDLHSELNLSSLELGDSALYFCASSVASSDEQFFGPGTRLTVL.

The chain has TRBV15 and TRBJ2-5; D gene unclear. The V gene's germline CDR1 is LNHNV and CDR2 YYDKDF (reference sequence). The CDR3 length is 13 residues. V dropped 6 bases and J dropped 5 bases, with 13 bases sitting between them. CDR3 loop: CATSRLVGETQYF. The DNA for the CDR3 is TGTGCCACCAGTCGACTGGTTGGGGAGACCCAGTACTTC. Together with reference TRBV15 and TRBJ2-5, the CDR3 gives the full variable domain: DAMVIQNPRYQVTQFGKPVTLSCSQTLNHNVMYWYQQKSSQAPKLLFHYYDKDFNNEADTPDNFQSRRPNTSFCFLDIRSPGLGDTAMYLCATSRLVGETQYFGPGTRLLVL.

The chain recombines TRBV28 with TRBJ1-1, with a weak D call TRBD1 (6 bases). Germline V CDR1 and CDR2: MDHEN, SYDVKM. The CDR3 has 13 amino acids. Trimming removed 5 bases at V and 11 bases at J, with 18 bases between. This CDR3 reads CASSRQTGMWAFF. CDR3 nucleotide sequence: TGTGCCAGCAGTAGACAAACAGGGATGTGGGCTTTCTTT.

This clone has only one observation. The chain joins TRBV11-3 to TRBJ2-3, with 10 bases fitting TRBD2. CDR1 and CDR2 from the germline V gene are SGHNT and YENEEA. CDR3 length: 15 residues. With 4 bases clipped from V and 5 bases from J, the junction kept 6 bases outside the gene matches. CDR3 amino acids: CASSSGLAEVDTQYF. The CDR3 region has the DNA TGTGCCAGCAGCTCCGGACTAGCGGAGGTAGATACGCAGTATTTT.

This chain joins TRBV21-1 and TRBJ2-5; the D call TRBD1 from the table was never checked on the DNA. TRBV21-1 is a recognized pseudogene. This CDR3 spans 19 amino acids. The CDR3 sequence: CASSKVSSGLQGACETQYF. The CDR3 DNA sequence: TGTGCCAGCAGCAAAGTATCCTCAGGTCTACAGGGGGCCTGTGAGACCCAGTACTTC.

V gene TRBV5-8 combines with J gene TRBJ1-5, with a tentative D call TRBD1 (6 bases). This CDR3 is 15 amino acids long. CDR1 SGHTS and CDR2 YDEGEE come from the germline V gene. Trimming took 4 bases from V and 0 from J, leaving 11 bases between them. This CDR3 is CASSIQGYSNQPQHF. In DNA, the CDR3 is TGTGCCAGCAGCATACAGGGATATAGCAATCAGCCCCAGCATTTT.

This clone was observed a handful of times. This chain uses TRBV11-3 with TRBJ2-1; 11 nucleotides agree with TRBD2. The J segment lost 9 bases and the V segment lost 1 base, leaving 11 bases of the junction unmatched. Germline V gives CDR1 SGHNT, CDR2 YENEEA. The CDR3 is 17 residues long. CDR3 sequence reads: CASSLALLLAGESEQFF. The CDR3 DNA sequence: TGTGCCAGCAGCTTAGCCTTGCTACTAGCGGGGGAAAGTGAGCAGTTCTTC.

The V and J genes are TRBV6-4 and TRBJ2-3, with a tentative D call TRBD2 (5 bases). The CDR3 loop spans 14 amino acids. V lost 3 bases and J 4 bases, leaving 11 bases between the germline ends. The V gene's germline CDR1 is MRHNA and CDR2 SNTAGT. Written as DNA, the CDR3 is TGTGCCAGCAGTGAGGCGGGCTCCTCAGATACGCAGTATTTT. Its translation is CASSEAGSSDTQYF.

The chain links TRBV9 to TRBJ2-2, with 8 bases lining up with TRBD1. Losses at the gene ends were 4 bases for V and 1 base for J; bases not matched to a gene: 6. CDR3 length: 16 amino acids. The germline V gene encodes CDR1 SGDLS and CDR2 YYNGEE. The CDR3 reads CASSIRGQGNTGELFF. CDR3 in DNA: TGTGCCAGCAGCATCCGCGGACAGGGGAACACCGGGGAGCTGTTTTTT. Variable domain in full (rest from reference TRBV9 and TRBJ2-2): DSGVTQTPKHLITATGQRVTLRCSPRSGDLSVYWYQQSLDQGLQFLIQYYNGEERAKGNILERFSAQQFPDLHSELNLSSLELGDSALYFCASSIRGQGNTGELFFGEGSRLTVL.